Presented here are 18 T cell receptor beta chains from one specimen sequenced in a study of cytomegalovirus exposure and HLA in healthy donors. The PCR was carried out with 60 Vbeta primers and 13 Jbeta primers. The table came from immunoSEQ multiplex PCR; TCRdb's copy has only in-frame clones and leaves some out. There are about 190,000 clones in the sample; around 87% occur only once, and about 1% lies in the top ten. Sequenced material: PBMCs. Receptor source: a boy aged 2 to 9 in good health and CMV-seronegative.

The chain uses TRBV10-3 and TRBJ2-7, with a tentative D call TRBD2 (6 bases). The CDR3 has 14 amino acids. The germline V gene has CDR1 ENHRY and CDR2 SYGVKD. Trimming pared 11 bases from V and 0 bases from J, leaving 17 bases between. CDR3 sequence: CAGTPGPSSYEQYF. As DNA, the CDR3 is TGTGCCGGGACTCCTGGTCCGAGCTCCTACGAGCAGTACTTC.

The rearrangement links TRBV15 to TRBJ2-1; 7 bases line up with TRBD2. V shed 1 base and J 6 bases; nucleotides not matched to a gene: 6. Germline values: CDR1 LNHNV, CDR2 YYDKDF (reference sequence). CDR3 length: 15 amino acids. The CDR3 loop is CATSRAGTGGNEQFF. Here the CDR3 DNA reads TGTGCCACCAGCAGAGCCGGGACGGGGGGCAATGAGCAGTTCTTC.

The count of this clone is one. J is TRBJ1-1 and V is TRBV5-1; possibly TRBD1 for D (6 bases). The CDR3 is 14 residues long. Trimming took off 0 bases at V and 5 bases at J, with 11 bases between the two ends. Germline CDR1 and CDR2: SGHRS and YFSETQ. The chain's CDR3 is CASSLEGGQTEAFF. CDR3 DNA: TGCGCCAGCAGCTTGGAGGGGGGGCAGACTGAAGCTTTCTTT.

The chain employs TRBV27 and TRBJ1-4; D ambiguous. Between the trimmed V and J ends, which lost 0 bases and 1 base, there was a span of 9 bases. CDR1 MNHEY and CDR2 SMNVEV come from the germline V gene (reference sequence). The CDR3 has 16 amino acids. The CDR3 region is CASSLSARGTNEKLFF. The CDR3 bases are TGTGCCAGCAGTTTATCCGCGCGAGGAACTAATGAAAAACTGTTTTTT.

The chain employs TRBV2 and TRBJ1-1, with D perhaps TRBD1 (6 bases). The CDR3 has 14 residues. V lost 5 bases to trimming and J lost 5 bases, with 15 bases between them. The germline gives CDR1 SNHLY, CDR2 FYNNEI. CDR3 in amino acids: CASSPGHKGTEAFF. The CDR3 bases are TGTGCCAGCAGTCCGGGACACAAGGGTACTGAAGCTTTCTTT.

This clone was found once. The J gene is TRBJ1-4, the V gene TRBV5-4; tentatively, D is TRBD1 (5 bases). The germline V gene has CDR1 SGHNT and CDR2 YYREEE (reference sequence). V lost 6 bases to trimming and J lost 7 bases, with 19 bases between them. This CDR3 region has 15 residues. The CDR3 loop reads CASKGTPGGGEKLFF. CDR3 nucleotide sequence: TGTGCCAGCAAGGGGACTCCCGGAGGCGGTGAAAAACTGTTTTTT.

This sequence joins TRBV7-2 and TRBJ2-3; 9 nucleotides match TRBD2. There are 17 residues in the CDR3. The V gene end was trimmed by 1 base and the J gene end by 3 bases; junction bases not matched to a gene: 8. The germline CDR1 and CDR2 sequences are SGHTA and FQGNSA. The chain's CDR3 is CASSLVPSGAATDTQYF. CDR3 nucleotides: TGTGCCAGCAGCTTAGTGCCTAGCGGGGCGGCGACAGATACGCAGTATTTT.

Comments on this clone: The germline gene is not matched at one end of the junction; a read error may be the cause. This sequence joins TRBV7-9 and TRBJ1-4; D unresolved. Germline assignment: CDR1 SEHNR and CDR2 FQNEAQ (reference sequence). The CDR3 has 12 residues. The CDR3 loop reads CSSSSNQEKLFF. In DNA form, the CDR3 reads TGTTCCAGCAGCTCCAATCAGGAAAAACTGTTTTTT.

The chain carries TRBV5-1 and TRBJ2-3; 9 bases align to TRBD1. V trimming: 4 bases; J trimming: 4 bases; junction bases outside the gene matches: 10. Per germline, CDR1 SGHRS and CDR2 YFSETQ. This CDR3 spans 16 amino acids. The CDR3, as DNA: TGCGCCAGCAGCGCCACGCCGGGACAGGGCCCAGATACGCAGTATTTT. It is translated as CASSATPGQGPDTQYF. Using reference TRBV5-1 and TRBJ2-3 for the parts outside the CDR3, the full variable domain is KAGVTQTPRYLIKTRGQQVTLSCSPISGHRSVSWYQQTPGQGLQFLFEYFSETQRNKGNFPGRFSGRQFSNSRSEMNVSTLELGDSALYLCASSATPGQGPDTQYFGPGTRLTVL.

The gene calls are TRBV6-1 and TRBJ2-2, with TRBD2 matching 7 bases. After removal of 2 bases from V and 4 bases from J, the junction contained 13 bases not matched to a gene. The germline V gene has CDR1 MNHNS and CDR2 SASEGT. The CDR3 is 18 amino acids. CDR3: CASSELVLGGTGTGELFF. Written as DNA, the CDR3 is TGTGCCAGCAGTGAATTAGTGTTGGGAGGGACGGGCACCGGGGAGCTGTTTTTT.

This clone was found a few times. This sequence joins TRBV28 and TRBJ1-4, with TRBD1 matching over 10 bases. V dropped 5 bases and J dropped 4; count of bases not matched to a gene: 4. CDR3 size: 15 residues. Germline V gives CDR1 MDHEN, CDR2 SYDVKM. The CDR3 here is CASSPWTGGNEKLFF. The CDR3 nucleotides are TGTGCCAGCAGTCCATGGACAGGGGGTAATGAAAAACTGTTTTTT.

The chain couples TRBV4-2 to TRBJ2-7; 13 bases are shared with TRBD2. From germline, CDR1 is LGHNA and CDR2 YNFKEQ. CDR3 length: 16 amino acids. The J segment lost 4 bases and the V segment lost 1 base, leaving 4 bases of the junction unmatched. The chain's CDR3 is CASSQAGLAGVYEQYF. The CDR3 DNA reads as TGTGCCAGCAGCCAAGCAGGACTAGCGGGGGTATACGAGCAGTACTTC.

The genes are TRBV5-1 and TRBJ1-1, with no clear D. The germline V gene encodes CDR1 SGHRS and CDR2 YFSETQ. The CDR3 covers 19 residues. V was trimmed by 1 base and J by 0 bases, leaving 22 bases between them. CDR3 loop: CASSLPVQSGSPLNTEAFF. In nucleotides, the CDR3 is TGCGCCAGCAGCTTGCCCGTCCAAAGCGGATCCCCGCTGAACACTGAAGCTTTCTTT.

This chain links TRBV15 with TRBJ2-7; a possible D gene is TRBD2 (5 bases). The CDR3 contains 14 residues. The V gene's germline CDR1 is LNHNV and CDR2 YYDKDF (reference sequence). Trimming removed 2 bases at V and 7 bases at J, with 15 bases between. CDR3 residues: CATSRRGDSGEQYF. CDR3 sequence (DNA): TGTGCCACCAGCAGAAGAGGCGACTCGGGAGAGCAGTACTTC. The variable domain in full, with the rest retrieved from reference TRBV15 and TRBJ2-7, is DAMVIQNPRYQVTQFGKPVTLSCSQTLNHNVMYWYQQKSSQAPKLLFHYYDKDFNNEADTPDNFQSRRPNTSFCFLDIRSPGLGDTAMYLCATSRRGDSGEQYFGPGTRLTVT.

J is TRBJ1-4 and V is TRBV7-9; TRBD1 aligns across 8 bases. Trimming took 5 bases from V and 8 from J; bases not matched to a gene: 1. The CDR3 has 12 amino acids. In germline, CDR1 is SEHNR, CDR2 FQNEAQ (reference sequence). The CDR3 protein is CASSRDREKLFF. The CDR3 region has the DNA TGTGCCAGCAGCCGGGACAGGGAAAAACTGTTTTTT.

This rearrangement joins TRBV28 to TRBJ1-3; a possible D gene is TRBD1 (5 bases). This CDR3 spans 17 amino acids. Germline loops: CDR1 MDHEN, CDR2 SYDVKM. Trimming shortened V by 4 bases and J by 0 bases, and 16 bases separated the two germline ends. CDR3 protein: CASSSYFDSNSGNTIYF. CDR3 nucleotide sequence: TGTGCCAGCAGTTCCTACTTTGACAGTAACTCTGGAAACACCATATATTTT.

This clone was counted between two and nine times. The chain employs TRBV10-2 and TRBJ1-3, with D possibly being TRBD1 (5 bases). V was trimmed by 6 bases and J by 1 base, leaving 13 bases between them. Per the germline V gene, CDR1 is WSHSY and CDR2 is SAAADI. CDR3 size: 15 residues. CDR3 DNA sequence: TGCGCCAGCAGAACAGGAGCAGTATCTGGAAACACCATATATTTT. Its protein product is CASRTGAVSGNTIYF.

This sequence joins TRBV28 and TRBJ2-7; D remains unclear. The germline V gene has CDR1 MDHEN and CDR2 SYDVKM. With 4 bases removed from V and 3 bases from J, the gap between germline ends came to 16 bases. The CDR3 is 15 residues long. The CDR3 DNA reads as TGTGCCAGCAGTTCCCCAGCGACCCCAGTCTACGAGCAGTACTTC. It yields the protein CASSSPATPVYEQYF.